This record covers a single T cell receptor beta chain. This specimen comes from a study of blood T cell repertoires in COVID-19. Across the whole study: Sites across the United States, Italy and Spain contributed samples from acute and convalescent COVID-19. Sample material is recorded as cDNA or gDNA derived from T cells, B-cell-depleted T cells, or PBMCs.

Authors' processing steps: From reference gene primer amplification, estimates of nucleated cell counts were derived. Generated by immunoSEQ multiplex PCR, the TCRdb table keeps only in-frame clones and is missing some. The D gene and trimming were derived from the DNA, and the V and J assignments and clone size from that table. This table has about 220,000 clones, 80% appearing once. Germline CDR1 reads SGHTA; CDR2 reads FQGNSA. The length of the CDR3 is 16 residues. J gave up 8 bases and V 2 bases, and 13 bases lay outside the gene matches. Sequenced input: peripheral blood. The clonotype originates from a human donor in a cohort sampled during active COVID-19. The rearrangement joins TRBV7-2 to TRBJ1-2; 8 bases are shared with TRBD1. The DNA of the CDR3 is TGTGCCAGCAGCTTATCAGGGGGCGGCGTTACGTTAGGCTACACCTTC. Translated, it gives CASSLSGGGVTLGYTF. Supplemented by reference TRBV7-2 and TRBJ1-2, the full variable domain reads GAGVSQSPSNKVTEKGKDVELRCDPISGHTALYWYRQSLGQGLEFLIYFQGNSAPDKSGLPSDRFSAERTGGSVSTLTIQRTQQEDSAVYLCASSLSGGGVTLGYTFGSGTRLTVV.